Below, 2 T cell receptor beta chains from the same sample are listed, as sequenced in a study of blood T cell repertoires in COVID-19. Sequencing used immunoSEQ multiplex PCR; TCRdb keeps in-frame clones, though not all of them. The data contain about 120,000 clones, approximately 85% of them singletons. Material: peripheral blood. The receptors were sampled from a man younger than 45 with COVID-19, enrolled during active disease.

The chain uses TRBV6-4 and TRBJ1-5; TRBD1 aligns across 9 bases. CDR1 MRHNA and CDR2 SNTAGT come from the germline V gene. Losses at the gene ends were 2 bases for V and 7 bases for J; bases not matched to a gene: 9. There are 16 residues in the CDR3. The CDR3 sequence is CASSDRVQGARQPQHF. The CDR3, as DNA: TGTGCCAGCAGTGACAGGGTACAGGGGGCGCGGCAGCCCCAGCATTTT.

The CDR3: CASSLYARDPSYNEQFF. Here the CDR3 DNA reads TGCGCCAGCAGCTTATACGCCCGGGATCCCTCCTACAATGAGCAGTTCTTC. The chain joins TRBV5-1 to TRBJ2-1, with a possible D match to TRBD2 (5 bases). CDR1 is SGHRS and CDR2 is YFSETQ in the germline V gene. The CDR3 is 17 residues long. V was pared by 2 bases and J by 0 bases, with 15 bases between.